Listed below are T cell receptor beta chains from one sample, sequenced in a study of control samples from healthy donors and cancer patients. Data came from immunoSEQ multiplex PCR; TCRdb stores just in-frame clones and leaves some out. The sample has some 140,000 clones, roughly 89% seen once. The sequencing sample was made of PBMCs. These receptors came from a man in his fifties or sixties with head and neck cancer. The CDR3 runs from the conserved cysteine through the conserved F or W. Fields, in order: D gene, J gene, CDR3 length, V gene, clone size, CDR3 DNA, CDR3 protein. D genes are given only for firm matches. The size of a clone is reported for some rows only, either as once, few or many, or as a class for expanded clones.

d_call: TRBD2; j_call: TRBJ2-1; cdr3_length: 17; v_call: TRBV4-1; clone_size: .; cdr3_nt: TGCGCCAGCAGCCCAACCACGGGGACTAGCGGCTACAATGAGCAGTTCTTC; cdr3_aa: CASSPTTGTSGYNEQFF
d_call: TRBD1; j_call: TRBJ1-2; cdr3_length: 14; v_call: TRBV5-1; clone_size: .; cdr3_nt: TGCGCCAGCAGCTCCCAACAGGGGGCGGATGGCTACACCTTC; cdr3_aa: CASSSQQGADGYTF
d_call: .; j_call: TRBJ1-6; cdr3_length: 16; v_call: TRBV3-1/TRBV3-2; clone_size: once; cdr3_nt: TGTGCCAGCTCCCCAAGCTGGGGGGAGGGTAATTCACCCCTCCACTTT; cdr3_aa: CASSPSWGEGNSPLHF
d_call: .; j_call: TRBJ2-7; cdr3_length: 11; v_call: TRBV3-1/TRBV3-2; clone_size: .; cdr3_nt: TGTGCCAGCAGCCTCAACTACGAGCAGTACTTC; cdr3_aa: CASSLNYEQYF
d_call: TRBD1; j_call: TRBJ1-6; cdr3_length: 14; v_call: TRBV19; clone_size: .; cdr3_nt: TGTGCCAGTAGGCCGGGACAGTATAATTCACCCCTCCACTTT; cdr3_aa: CASRPGQYNSPLHF
d_call: TRBD1; j_call: TRBJ2-5; cdr3_length: 16; v_call: TRBV11-3; clone_size: .; cdr3_nt: TGTGCCAGCTCATACAGGGGCGCTGTAGGCCAAGAGACCCAGTACTTC; cdr3_aa: CASSYRGAVGQETQYF
d_call: .; j_call: TRBJ2-3; cdr3_length: 14; v_call: TRBV29-1; clone_size: .; cdr3_nt: TGCAGCGTTGAATTGGGCGGGGGCACAGATACGCAGTATTTT; cdr3_aa: CSVELGGGTDTQYF
d_call: TRBD1; j_call: TRBJ1-2; cdr3_length: 15; v_call: TRBV30; clone_size: .; cdr3_nt: TGTGCCTGGAGTCCCTGGACAGGAGCGGCGGGAGGCTACACCTTC; cdr3_aa: CAWSPWTGAAGGYTF
d_call: TRBD2; j_call: TRBJ2-1; cdr3_length: 16; v_call: TRBV29-1; clone_size: .; cdr3_nt: TGCAGCGTTGAAGATTGGGGACTAGCGCAGAACAATGAGCAGTTCTTC; cdr3_aa: CSVEDWGLAQNNEQFF
d_call: .; j_call: TRBJ2-5; cdr3_length: 15; v_call: TRBV5-1; clone_size: .; cdr3_nt: TGCGCCAGCAGCCAAGCCCCAGGGTGGGAGGAGACCCAGTACTTC; cdr3_aa: CASSQAPGWEETQYF
d_call: .; j_call: TRBJ2-7; cdr3_length: 15; v_call: TRBV7-9; clone_size: .; cdr3_nt: TGTGCCAGCAGCTCGATGGGACTCCCGCGGGACGAGCAGTACTTC; cdr3_aa: CASSSMGLPRDEQYF
d_call: TRBD2; j_call: TRBJ2-1; cdr3_length: 16; v_call: TRBV5-1; clone_size: .; cdr3_nt: TGCGCCAGCAGCTTGACGATAGCGGGAGGGCCGGATGAGCAGTTCTTC; cdr3_aa: CASSLTIAGGPDEQFF
d_call: .; j_call: TRBJ2-1; cdr3_length: 14; v_call: TRBV11-2; clone_size: .; cdr3_nt: TGTGCCAGCAGCTTAGGCAACTCCTACAATGAGCAGTTCTTC; cdr3_aa: CASSLGNSYNEQFF
d_call: .; j_call: TRBJ2-1; cdr3_length: 15; v_call: TRBV6-6; clone_size: .; cdr3_nt: TGTGCCAGCAGAAGAAGCCGGGTTACCTACAATGAGCAGTTCTTC; cdr3_aa: CASRRSRVTYNEQFF
d_call: .; j_call: TRBJ1-5; cdr3_length: 15; v_call: TRBV3-1/TRBV3-2; clone_size: .; cdr3_nt: TGTGCCAGCAGCCAACAGGGAACAAGCAATCAGCCCCAGCATTTT; cdr3_aa: CASSQQGTSNQPQHF
d_call: .; j_call: TRBJ2-7; cdr3_length: 12; v_call: TRBV10-3; clone_size: .; cdr3_nt: TGTGCCATCAGTGAGGGGGGCTACGAGCAGTACTTC; cdr3_aa: CAISEGGYEQYF
d_call: .; j_call: TRBJ2-3; cdr3_length: 15; v_call: TRBV7-9; clone_size: .; cdr3_nt: TGTGCCAGCAGCTTAGCGATGGCAGGCGCAGATACGCAGTATTTT; cdr3_aa: CASSLAMAGADTQYF
d_call: TRBD2; j_call: TRBJ2-5; cdr3_length: 17; v_call: TRBV10-1; clone_size: .; cdr3_nt: TGCGCCAGCAGTGAGTCGAAGGGTAGCGGGGCCCAAGAGACCCAGTACTTC; cdr3_aa: CASSESKGSGAQETQYF